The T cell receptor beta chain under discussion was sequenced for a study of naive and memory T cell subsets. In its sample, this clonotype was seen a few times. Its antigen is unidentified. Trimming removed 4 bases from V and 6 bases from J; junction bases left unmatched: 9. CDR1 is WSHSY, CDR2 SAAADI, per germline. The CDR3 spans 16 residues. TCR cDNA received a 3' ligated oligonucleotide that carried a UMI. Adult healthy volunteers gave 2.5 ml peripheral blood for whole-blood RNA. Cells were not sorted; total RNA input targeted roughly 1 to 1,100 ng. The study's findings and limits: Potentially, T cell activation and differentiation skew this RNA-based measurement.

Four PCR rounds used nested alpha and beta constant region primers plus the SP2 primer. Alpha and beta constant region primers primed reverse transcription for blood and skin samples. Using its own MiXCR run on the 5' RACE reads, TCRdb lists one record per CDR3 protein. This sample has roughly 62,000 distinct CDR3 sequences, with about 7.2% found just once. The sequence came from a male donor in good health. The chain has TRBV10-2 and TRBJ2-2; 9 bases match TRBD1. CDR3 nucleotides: TGCGCCAGCAGTGTACAGGGGGCTCTATCTGCCGGGGAGCTGTTTTTT. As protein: CASSVQGALSAGELFF.